Each of the 32 T cell receptor beta chains below was sequenced from the same sample in a study of early stage breast cancer tumors. Produced via immunoSEQ multiplex PCR; TCRdb's table is partial and in-frame only. This sample has tens of thousands of clones; roughly three fifths occur once, and the top ten carry more than 7%. The source material was breast tumor tissue. The receptors come from a person between 50 and 60 years old with breast cancer.

The chain has TRBV4-1 and TRBJ2-1; perhaps TRBD2 as D (6 bases). Germline-derived CDR1 and CDR2 are MGHRA and YSYEKL. CDR3 length: 18 residues. V was clipped by 0 bases and J by 9 bases, with 24 bases between them. The CDR3, as DNA: TGCGCCAGCAGCCAAGACCGACGGCGGGGCGAGAGTATGGGTGAGCAGTTCTTC. Residues: CASSQDRRRGESMGEQFF.

The gene calls are TRBV19 and TRBJ1-5; D uncertain. CDR1 is LNHDA, CDR2 SQIVND, per germline (reference sequence). The CDR3 is made up of 14 amino acids. Trimming left V 3 bases short and J 2 bases short, with 8 bases between. The CDR3 loop reads CASSIPHGNQPQHF. In nucleotides, the CDR3 is TGTGCCAGTAGTATCCCCCACGGCAATCAGCCCCAGCATTTT.

V is TRBV6-1 and J is TRBJ2-4; D unclear. With 1 base removed from V and 0 bases from J, the gap between germline ends came to 10 bases. This CDR3 has 16 amino acids. Germline CDR1 is MNHNS and CDR2 is SASEGT. CDR3 residues: CASSEEGGLAKNIQYF. The CDR3 DNA sequence: TGTGCCAGCAGTGAAGAGGGTGGGCTAGCCAAAAACATTCAGTACTTC.

V gene TRBV7-6 combines with J gene TRBJ1-1; 7 bases map to TRBD1. From germline, CDR1 is SGHVS and CDR2 FNYEAQ. The CDR3 has 15 residues. V lost 3 bases to trimming and J lost 3 bases; unmatched junction nucleotides: 7. In DNA, the CDR3 is TGTGCCAGCAGCTTTCAAACAGGGGAATACACTGAAGCTTTCTTT. Encoded protein: CASSFQTGEYTEAFF.

V is TRBV5-1 and J is TRBJ1-5; no firm D call. Germline CDR1 reads SGHRS; CDR2 reads YFSETQ. This CDR3 comprises 15 residues. V was pared by 4 bases and J by 2 bases, with 13 bases between. CDR3 loop: CASSPDGPGNQPQHF. The CDR3 nucleotides read TGCGCCAGCAGCCCCGATGGGCCAGGCAATCAGCCCCAGCATTTT.

This clone was picked up one time. In DNA form, the CDR3 reads TGTGCCAGCAGTTTAACCTTTAATAATAATGAAAAACTGTTTTTT. Translation gives CASSLTFNNNEKLFF. The rearrangement joins TRBV27 to TRBJ1-4; D unresolved. The V and J ends lost 2 bases and 4 bases respectively, with 11 bases between them. The CDR3 sequence is 15 residues long. Per germline, CDR1 MNHEY and CDR2 SMNVEV (reference sequence).

Concerning this clone: This sample also contains other DNA sequences that code for the same CDR3. The V gene is TRBV7-2, the J gene TRBJ2-3; D is undetermined. The CDR3 is made up of 13 amino acids. Trimming took off 0 bases at V and 2 bases at J, with 3 bases between the two ends. Germline CDR1 SGHTA, CDR2 FQGNSA. In DNA form, the CDR3 reads TGTGCCAGCAGCTTAGCCGCCACAGATACGCAGTATTTT. Residues: CASSLAATDTQYF.

The chain links TRBV7-2 to TRBJ2-7; D is ambiguous. The V end was cut by 3 bases, the J end by 5 bases, with 5 bases between. Germline V gene sequence: CDR1 SGHTA, CDR2 FQGNSA. This CDR3 spans 11 amino acids. This CDR3 reads CASSFSHEQYF. The CDR3 DNA reads TGTGCCAGCAGCTTTTCCCACGAGCAGTACTTC.

J is TRBJ2-1 and V is TRBV14, with D unclear. The V gene's germline CDR1 is SGHDN and CDR2 FVKESK. This CDR3 has 13 amino acids. V shed 2 bases and J shed 16 bases, with 18 bases lying between them. The CDR3 coding sequence is TGTGCCAGCAGCCAAACGAGAGCGCGAGATAACTTCTTC. Protein sequence: CASSQTRARDNFF.

This clone turned up a few times. The V call is TRBV7-9, the J call TRBJ2-6; D uncertain. CDR1 is SEHNR and CDR2 is FQNEAQ in the germline V gene (reference sequence). There are 16 residues in the CDR3. V shed 3 bases and J shed 0 bases, with 9 bases lying between them. CDR3 residues: CASSFNVGSGANVLTF. CDR3 nucleotides: TGTGCCAGCAGCTTCAACGTGGGCTCTGGGGCCAACGTCCTGACTTTC.

The chain uses TRBV19 and TRBJ2-1; 7 bases match TRBD2. The ends lost 2 bases at V and 7 bases at J; junction bases unmatched: 2. Germline V lookup: CDR1 LNHDA, CDR2 SQIVND (reference sequence). The CDR3 consists of 13 residues. CDR3 DNA: TGTGCCAGTAGTATATTCGGGGGGAATGAGCAGTTCTTC. This translates into CASSIFGGNEQFF.

This clone was recorded only once. This chain links TRBV19 with TRBJ2-1; 7 nucleotides match TRBD1. Germline values: CDR1 LNHDA, CDR2 SQIVND (reference sequence). V was clipped by 9 bases and J by 0 bases; unmatched bases: 11. The CDR3 loop spans 16 amino acids. CDR3 in DNA: TGTGCCAGCTCCCGGGACAGTACTAGCTCCTACAATGAGCAGTTCTTC. Translating it yields CASSRDSTSSYNEQFF.

The chain carries TRBV10-3 and TRBJ1-5; D unclear. Trimming left V 11 bases short and J 3 bases short, with 17 bases between. Per the germline V gene, CDR1 is ENHRY and CDR2 is SYGVKD. CDR3 size: 14 residues. For the CDR3, the DNA is TGTGCCTCGATGCCAGACGGAGCCAATCAGCCCCAGCATTTT. Protein sequence: CASMPDGANQPQHF.

The chain combines TRBV28 with TRBJ2-2; TRBD2 aligns across 8 bases. The germline V gene has CDR1 MDHEN and CDR2 SYDVKM. V lost 6 bases, J lost 2 bases, and 5 bases stayed unmatched. This CDR3 is 15 amino acids long. The CDR3 region is CASRPTSENTGELFF. The CDR3, as DNA: TGTGCCAGCAGGCCGACTAGCGAAAACACCGGGGAGCTGTTTTTT.

V usage is TRBV19 and J usage is TRBJ2-5; D remains ambiguous. The CDR3 consists of 15 residues. Germline CDR1 and CDR2: LNHDA and SQIVND (reference sequence). V lost 1 base to trimming and J lost 1 base, with 10 bases between them. The CDR3 bases are TGTGCCAGTAGTATAGTAAAGGGAATCCAAGAGACCCAGTACTTC. It specifies CASSIVKGIQETQYF. Together with reference TRBV19 and TRBJ2-5, the CDR3 gives the full variable domain: DGGITQSPKYLFRKEGQNVTLSCEQNLNHDAMYWYRQDPGQGLRLIYYSQIVNDFQKGDIAEGYSVSREKKESFPLTVTSAQKNPTAFYLCASSIVKGIQETQYFGPGTRLLVL.

V and J are TRBV11-3 and TRBJ2-2; D is uncertain. The V end was cut by 5 bases, the J end by 1 base, with 8 bases between. The CDR3 runs to 14 residues. The germline V gene has CDR1 SGHNT and CDR2 YENEEA. The CDR3 nucleotides read TGTGCCAGCAGCCCCAGGCGGAACACCGGGGAGCTGTTTTTT. It specifies CASSPRRNTGELFF.

The rearrangement uses TRBV18 and TRBJ2-3; D remains ambiguous. The germline V gene has CDR1 KGHSH and CDR2 LQKENI. V lost 3 bases and J 6 bases, leaving 7 bases between the germline ends. The CDR3 consists of 12 residues. CDR3 amino acids: CASSPRQDTQYF. The CDR3 nucleotides are TGTGCCAGCTCACCCCGTCAGGATACGCAGTATTTT.

The rearrangement uses TRBV5-8 and TRBJ1-2; no clear D. The CDR3 extends over 15 amino acids. The V gene's germline CDR1 is SGHTS and CDR2 YDEGEE. V lost 2 bases, J lost 4 bases, and 15 bases lay in between. The CDR3 loop reads CASSFGVGGGYGYTF. The CDR3 bases are TGTGCCAGCAGCTTCGGGGTAGGAGGTGGCTATGGCTACACCTTC. The full variable domain, completed using reference TRBV5-8 and TRBJ1-2, is EAGVTQSPTHLIKTRGQQATLRCSPISGHTSVYWYQQALGLGLQFLLWYDEGEERNRGNFPPRFSGRQFPNYSSELNVNALELEDSALYLCASSFGVGGGYGYTFGSGTRLTVV.

The J gene is TRBJ1-3, the V gene TRBV7-9, with 7 bases lining up with TRBD1. Trimming at V came to 3 bases and at J to 0 bases, leaving 2 bases not matched to a gene. CDR1 is SEHNR, CDR2 FQNEAQ, per germline (reference sequence). This CDR3 spans 15 amino acids. CDR3 DNA sequence: TGTGCCAGCAGCTTGGACAGGTCCTCTGGAAACACCATATATTTT. It yields the protein CASSLDRSSGNTIYF. Full variable domain (rest looked up from reference TRBV7-9 and TRBJ1-3): DTGVSQNPRHKITKRGQNVTFRCDPISEHNRLYWYRQTLGQGPEFLTYFQNEAQLEKSRLLSDRFSAERPKGSFSTLEIQRTEQGDSAMYLCASSLDRSSGNTIYFGEGSWLTVV.

The gene calls are TRBV5-4 and TRBJ1-2; D remains ambiguous. The length of the CDR3 is 15 residues. CDR1 and CDR2 from the germline V gene are SGHNT and YYREEE (reference sequence). Trimming removed 4 bases at V and 4 bases at J, with 17 bases between. CDR3 in DNA: TGTGCCAGCAGCCAAGATATGGAGGGCACCTATGGCTACACCTTC. Its translation: CASSQDMEGTYGYTF.

This chain links TRBV5-1 with TRBJ2-7; 10 bases line up with TRBD2. The CDR3 is 15 amino acids. V was pared by 4 bases and J by 3 bases, with 7 bases of the junction left unmatched. Germline CDR1 reads SGHRS; CDR2 reads YFSETQ. The CDR3 coding sequence is TGCGCCAGCAGCCATACGGGGACTAGCGACTACGAGCAGTACTTC. Its protein is CASSHTGTSDYEQYF.

The chain recombines TRBV6-6 with TRBJ2-5, with D possibly matching TRBD1 (5 bases). The V gene's germline CDR1 is MNHNY and CDR2 SVGAGI (reference sequence). V lost 2 bases to trimming and J lost 3 bases, with 10 bases between them. The CDR3 totals 14 residues. CDR3 bases: TGTGCCAGCAGTTACCGGACACTGGAAGAGACCCAGTACTTC. Amino acid sequence: CASSYRTLEETQYF.

This chain connects TRBV11-3 to TRBJ2-7; TRBD1 is a possible D gene (6 bases). Germline V gene sequence: CDR1 SGHNT, CDR2 YENEEA. The CDR3 consists of 15 residues. Trimming cost V 3 bases and J 5 bases, with 17 bases left between them. The CDR3 nucleotides are TGTGCCAGCAGCTTTGTTGGGGGCTCTTCTCACGAGCAGTACTTC. Amino acid sequence: CASSFVGGSSHEQYF.

The gene calls are TRBV7-3 and TRBJ2-3; D gene ambiguous. The V end lost 3 bases, the J end lost 4 bases, and 14 bases lay between the germline ends. CDR1 and CDR2 from the germline V gene are SGHTA and FQGTGA. The CDR3 is 15 residues long. The CDR3: CASSLGFRGSDTQYF. As DNA, the CDR3 is TGTGCCAGCAGCTTGGGCTTTCGTGGGTCAGATACGCAGTATTTT.

The rearrangement links TRBV6-5 to TRBJ2-5, with 10 nucleotides matching TRBD1. The CDR3 runs to 15 residues. The germline CDR1 and CDR2 sequences are MNHEY and SVGAGI. Germline trimming cut 1 base from V and 2 bases from J; bases unmatched to any gene: 1. The CDR3 DNA reads TGTGCCAGCAGTTACTTGGACAGGGGGCAAGAGACCCAGTACTTC. Amino acid sequence: CASSYLDRGQETQYF.

The table lists this clone with many counts. Mismatch with germline at one junction end may stem from a read error. The V call is TRBV6-5, the J call TRBJ2-3; no clear D gene. Germline CDR1 and CDR2: MNHEY and SVGAGI. CDR3 length equals 11 residues. CDR3: CASTYTDTQYF. The CDR3 DNA is TGTGCCAGCACTTACACAGATACGCAGTATTTT.

The chain uses TRBV27 and TRBJ2-3; 13 bases agree with TRBD2. The CDR3 length is 19 residues. Trimming removed 1 base from V and 8 bases from J; junction bases left unmatched: 15. Germline CDR1 reads MNHEY; CDR2 reads SMNVEV (reference sequence). The DNA for the CDR3 is TGTGCCAGCAGTTTATACCCTGGGACTAGCGGGATGGGGGGGGGTACGCAGTATTTT. As protein: CASSLYPGTSGMGGGTQYF.

The chain combines TRBV7-9 with TRBJ2-1; TRBD2 matches at 8 bases. The CDR3 loop spans 17 amino acids. V was pared by 5 bases and J by 7 bases, with 16 bases of the junction left unmatched. Germline V CDR1 and CDR2: SEHNR, FQNEAQ (reference sequence). The CDR3 is CASSLGAPGLVENEQFF. CDR3 DNA: TGTGCCAGCAGCCTGGGTGCCCCGGGACTAGTGGAGAATGAGCAGTTCTTC. The whole variable domain, remainder taken from reference TRBV7-9 and TRBJ2-1, is DTGVSQNPRHKITKRGQNVTFRCDPISEHNRLYWYRQTLGQGPEFLTYFQNEAQLEKSRLLSDRFSAERPKGSFSTLEIQRTEQGDSAMYLCASSLGAPGLVENEQFFGPGTRLTVL.

The CDR3 sequence: CASSSPGTSGRRRSTDTQYF. CDR3 nucleotide sequence: TGTGCCAGTAGCTCACCCGGGACTAGCGGGAGAAGGCGGAGCACAGATACGCAGTATTTT. J is TRBJ2-3 and V is TRBV19; 14 nucleotides align to TRBD2. There are 20 residues in the CDR3. With 6 bases clipped from V and 0 bases from J, the junction kept 14 bases outside the gene matches. Per germline, CDR1 LNHDA and CDR2 SQIVND (reference sequence).

The chain recombines TRBV5-4 with TRBJ1-1; 7 nucleotides align to TRBD1. This CDR3 has 15 amino acids. J was trimmed by 0 bases and V by 4 bases; bases with no gene match: 6. Germline-derived CDR1 and CDR2 are SGHNT and YYREEE (reference sequence). The CDR3 sequence: CASSPGGHLNTEAFF. Written as DNA, the CDR3 is TGTGCCAGCAGCCCAGGGGGACATCTGAACACTGAAGCTTTCTTT.

V and J are TRBV19 and TRBJ2-1, with D perhaps being TRBD1 or TRBD2 (5 bases each). The V gene's germline CDR1 is LNHDA and CDR2 SQIVND (reference sequence). The V gene lost 7 bases and the J gene lost 1 base, with 17 bases spanning the gap. CDR3 length: 16 residues. The CDR3 bases are TGTGCCAGTACCACGCCAGGGAGCCCGTCCTACAATGAGCAGTTCTTC. Translation gives CASTTPGSPSYNEQFF. The variable domain in full, completed from reference TRBV19 and TRBJ2-1, reads DGGITQSPKYLFRKEGQNVTLSCEQNLNHDAMYWYRQDPGQGLRLIYYSQIVNDFQKGDIAEGYSVSREKKESFPLTVTSAQKNPTAFYLCASTTPGSPSYNEQFFGPGTRLTVL.

The J gene is TRBJ2-3, the V gene TRBV11-3; the match to TRBD1 covers 7 bases. The germline CDR1 and CDR2 sequences are SGHNT and YENEEA. The CDR3 consists of 18 residues. V lost 1 base, J lost 2 bases, and 12 bases stayed unmatched. CDR3 nucleotide sequence: TGTGCCAGCAGCTTAGCGTATTCGGGACAGCCACTCACAGATACGCAGTATTTT. It is translated as CASSLAYSGQPLTDTQYF. Drawing the rest from reference TRBV11-3 and TRBJ2-3, the complete variable domain is EAGVVQSPRYKIIEKKQPVAFWCNPISGHNTLYWYLQNLGQGPELLIRYENEEAVDDSQLPKDRFSAERLKGVDSTLKIQPAELGDSAVYLCASSLAYSGQPLTDTQYFGPGTRLTVL.